Listed below are T cell receptor beta chains from one sample, sequenced in a study of T-cell reconstitution after alpha-beta-depleted transplantation in children. TCRdb reprocessed the PCR reads via MiXCR and lists one record per CDR3 protein. In the table there are about 870,000 distinct CDR3 sequences, approximately 15% of which are singletons. Sequenced material: PBMCs, mostly from graft donor cells, taken 360 days after TCRalphabeta/CD19-depleted stem cell transplant. The receptor set was obtained from a male patient younger than 18 who had a stem cell transplant for acute lymphoblastic leukemia, so the T cells may come from the graft donor. Both conserved end residues are part of each CDR3.

14 | TRBJ2-7 | TRBV20-1 | CSARDVGQGYEQYF
16 | TRBJ2-7 | TRBV4-1 | CASSHHSGGGFYEQYF
16 | TRBJ2-3 | TRBV15 | CATSRSPGQGKDTQYF
16 | TRBJ1-5 | TRBV30 | CAWSVRRSLLNQPQHF
13 | TRBJ2-7 | TRBV12-3/TRBV12-4 | CASSPTLTGEQYF
15 | TRBJ2-1 | TRBV12-3/TRBV12-4 | CASSLVGRPYNEQFF
15 | TRBJ1-1 | TRBV7-9 | CASSLAQGVNTEAFF
12 | TRBJ1-2 | TRBV7-9 | CASTTGFYGYTF
17 | TRBJ2-7 | TRBV4-2 | CASSPGLAGARTYEQYF
13 | TRBJ2-1 | TRBV9 | CASSPRDYNEQFF
13 | TRBJ2-2 | TRBV29-1 | CSVGRVHTGELFF
13 | TRBJ1-5 | TRBV29-1 | CSVGDRVGQPQHF
14 | TRBJ2-1 | TRBV4-1 | CASSQRVVRDEQFF
18 | TRBJ2-3 | TRBV10-3 | CAISESLAGESHRDTQYF
17 | TRBJ2-1 | TRBV29-1 | CSVVGRGPYPSYNEQFF
16 | TRBJ2-7 | TRBV25-1 | CASSEIGAGALHEQYF
16 | TRBJ2-1 | TRBV9 | CASSAQGDILSNEQFF
15 | TRBJ1-1 | TRBV9 | CASSVVAERVTEAFF
11 | TRBJ1-1 | TRBV29-1 | CSVLSGGGAFF
18 | TRBJ2-5 | TRBV27 | CASSSGQGEFIGGETQYF
20 | TRBJ2-1 | TRBV20-1 | CSAHTPGLAGEQSSYNEQFF
12 | TRBJ1-2 | TRBV9 | CASSVGVYGYTF
14 | TRBJ2-2 | TRBV7-2 | CASSPTSWSGELFF
17 | TRBJ2-4 | TRBV5-1 | CASSLGGGLLAKNIQYF
16 | TRBJ2-2 | TRBV20-1 | CSAHDNRVVGTGELFF
19 | TRBJ2-6 | TRBV5-1 | CASSLLPRGRPSGANVLTF
16 | TRBJ1-4 | TRBV4-1 | CASSPDGTLGNEKLFF
15 | TRBJ2-3 | TRBV7-9 | CASSLEIGFTDTQYF
13 | TRBJ1-5 | TRBV18 | CASSGTGGQPQHF
14 | TRBJ2-7 | TRBV20-1 | CSASPSGSFNEQYF
14 | TRBJ2-7 | TRBV4-1 | CASSPPGAYYEQYF
17 | TRBJ2-3 | TRBV6-5 | CASSYSIPGGPGDTQYF
16 | TRBJ2-3 | TRBV9 | CASSEVLAGGTDTQYF
15 | TRBJ1-5 | TRBV10-3 | CATRLGGEGNQPQHF
14 | TRBJ2-7 | TRBV18 | CASSPLGPDYEQYF
16 | TRBJ2-1 | TRBV12-3/TRBV12-4 | CASRLPGTSGRNEQFF